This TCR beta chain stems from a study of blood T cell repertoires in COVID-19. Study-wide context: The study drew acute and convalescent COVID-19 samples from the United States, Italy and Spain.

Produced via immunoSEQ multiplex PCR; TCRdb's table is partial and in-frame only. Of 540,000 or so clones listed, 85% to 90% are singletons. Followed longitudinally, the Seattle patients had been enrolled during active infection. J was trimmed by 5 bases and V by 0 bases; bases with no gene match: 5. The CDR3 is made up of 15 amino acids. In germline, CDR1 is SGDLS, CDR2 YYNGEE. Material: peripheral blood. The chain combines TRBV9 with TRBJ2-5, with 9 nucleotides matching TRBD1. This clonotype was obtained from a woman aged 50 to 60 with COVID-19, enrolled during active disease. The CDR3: CASSVVTGGKETQYF. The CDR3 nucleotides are TGTGCCAGCAGCGTAGTGACAGGGGGTAAGGAGACCCAGTACTTC.